These T cell receptor beta chains were read from a single sample in a study of human T cells and chemical hapten exposure. TCRdb passed the 5' RACE reads through MiXCR, listing each CDR3 protein once. The sample comprises about 110,000 distinct CDR3 sequences, approximately 19% of which are singletons, and 2.5% to 3% rests with the top ten. The receptors shown here come from a human donor in good health. Each CDR3 is given with its conserved first and last residue. The D gene is left open where the match is weak. Only part of the rows carry a size: once, few, many, or a class if the clone is expanded.

d_call	v_call	clone_size	j_call	cdr3_aa	cdr3_nt
TRBD1	TRBV11-3	few	TRBJ2-7	CASSLRQGNYEQYF	TGTGCCAGCAGCTTAAGACAGGGGAACTACGAGCAGTACTTC
TRBD2	TRBV4-1	.	TRBJ2-1	CASRRVGGRSYNEQFF	TGCGCCAGCAGGAGGGTAGGCGGGAGGTCCTACAATGAGCAGTTCTTC
TRBD1	TRBV5-1	few	TRBJ2-1	CASSVTGGSYNEQFF	TGCGCCAGCAGCGTCACAGGGGGCTCCTACAATGAGCAGTTCTTC
.	TRBV20-1	.	TRBJ2-7	CSARETGTASYEQYF	TGCAGTGCTAGAGAGACCGGGACGGCTAGCTACGAGCAGTACTTC
.	TRBV6-6	.	TRBJ2-3	CASSYAGEGADTQYF	TGTGCCAGCAGTTACGCAGGGGAGGGTGCAGATACGCAGTATTTT
.	TRBV5-1	many	TRBJ2-5	CASSLTGEETQYF	TGCGCCAGCAGCTTGACCGGCGAAGAGACCCAGTACTTC
.	TRBV2	.	TRBJ1-5	CASSEKDNQPQHF	TGTGCCAGCAGTGAGAAGGACAATCAGCCCCAGCATTTT
TRBD2	TRBV28	.	TRBJ2-1	CASSPPGLASPEQFF	TGTGCCAGCAGCCCACCGGGACTAGCTTCACCCGAGCAGTTCTTC
TRBD1	TRBV28	.	TRBJ2-7	CASSDDRVYEQYF	TGTGCCAGCAGTGACGACAGGGTCTACGAGCAGTACTTC
.	TRBV6-2/TRBV6-3	few	TRBJ1-1	CASSFGPTEAFF	TGTGCCAGCAGTTTCGGGCCGACTGAAGCTTTCTTT
TRBD1	TRBV10-3	.	TRBJ1-1	CAITGTGQGTEAFF	TGTGCCATAACCGGGACAGGACAGGGGACTGAAGCTTTCTTT
.	TRBV11-2	few	TRBJ1-2	CASRSLGAAASNYGYTF	TGTGCCAGCAGGTCTTTGGGGGCAGCTGCTTCTAACTATGGCTACACCTTC
.	TRBV7-3	many	TRBJ1-1	CASSLALNTEAFF	TGTGCCAGCAGCTTAGCCCTAAACACTGAAGCTTTCTTT
.	TRBV5-1	.	TRBJ2-3	CASSLWAGMGTDTQYF	TGCGCCAGCAGCTTGTGGGCAGGGATGGGCACAGATACGCAGTATTTT
TRBD1	TRBV10-2	.	TRBJ2-7	CASSEPRTGIHEQYF	TGCGCCAGCAGTGAGCCGAGGACAGGGATCCACGAGCAGTACTTC
TRBD2	TRBV20-1	few	TRBJ2-5	CSARDPAGGPQETQYF	TGCAGTGCTAGAGATCCGGCGGGAGGCCCCCAAGAGACCCAGTACTTC
TRBD1	TRBV29-1	.	TRBJ2-7	CSVGGQGHEQYF	TGCAGCGTTGGGGGACAGGGCCACGAGCAGTACTTC
TRBD1	TRBV28	.	TRBJ2-7	CASSLSGQGSHEQYF	TGTGCCAGCAGTTTATCGGGACAGGGTTCCCACGAGCAGTACTTC
.	TRBV6-1	.	TRBJ1-1	CASSEARGRLNTEAFF	TGTGCCAGCAGTGAAGCGCGGGGCAGACTGAACACTGAAGCTTTCTTT
.	TRBV5-6	few	TRBJ1-5	CASSLGTGQPQHF	TGTGCCAGCAGCTTGGGGACCGGGCAGCCCCAGCATTTT
TRBD1	TRBV28	.	TRBJ2-1	CASSFRDRVYNEQFF	TGTGCCAGCAGTTTCCGGGACAGAGTCTACAATGAGCAGTTCTTC
.	TRBV27	.	TRBJ1-6	CASTSAVMQNSPLHF	TGTGCCAGCACCTCCGCCGTAATGCAAAATTCACCCCTCCACTTT
.	TRBV20-1	.	TRBJ2-1	CSARGDEQFF	TGCAGTGCTCGCGGGGATGAGCAGTTCTTC
.	TRBV5-4	few	TRBJ2-3	CASSSEGGGRRDTQYF	TGTGCCAGCAGCTCGGAAGGGGGCGGGAGAAGGGATACGCAGTATTTT
.	TRBV28	few	TRBJ2-5	CASSFFWISSEQGEKETQYF	TGTGCCAGCAGTTTTTTTTGGATCTCATCGGAACAGGGCGAAAAAGAGACCCAGTACTTC
.	TRBV28	many	TRBJ2-3	CASLGSTDTQYF	TGTGCCAGCCTGGGCTCCACAGATACGCAGTATTTT
TRBD1	TRBV28	.	TRBJ2-6	CASSLTGPPYSGANVLTF	TGTGCCAGCAGTCTGACAGGGCCACCCTACTCTGGGGCCAACGTCCTGACTTTC
TRBD1	TRBV11-2	few	TRBJ1-1	CASNQARGRNEAFF	TGTGCCAGCAACCAGGCAAGGGGGCGTAATGAAGCTTTCTTT
.	TRBV4-1	once	TRBJ1-2	CASSQDAPRPGGYTF	TGCGCCAGCAGCCAAGATGCTCCTCGGCCGGGTGGCTACACCTTC
TRBD2	TRBV18	.	TRBJ2-7	CASSPPGGAWEQYF	TGTGCCAGCTCACCGCCGGGAGGGGCCTGGGAGCAGTACTTC
TRBD2	TRBV28	few	TRBJ2-1	CASSSPSGLYNEQFF	TGTGCCAGCAGTTCGCCTAGCGGGTTATACAATGAGCAGTTCTTC
.	TRBV7-2	few	TRBJ2-3	CASSLEEAGATDTQYF	TGTGCCAGCAGCTTAGAAGAGGCAGGGGCCACAGATACGCAGTATTTT
TRBD1	TRBV19	.	TRBJ2-7	CASRRQGNYEQYF	TGTGCCAGTAGACGACAGGGAAACTACGAGCAGTACTTC
TRBD2	TRBV6-2/TRBV6-3	few	TRBJ2-1	CASSASGRAHEQFF	TGTGCCAGCAGCGCTAGCGGGAGGGCCCATGAGCAGTTCTTC
.	TRBV5-1	.	TRBJ1-6	CASSSRDRDNSPLHF	TGCGCCAGCAGCTCCCGGGACCGAGATAATTCACCCCTCCACTTT
TRBD2	TRBV4-1	.	TRBJ2-7	CASSQGILAGGSHEQYF	TGCGCCAGCAGCCAGGGAATCTTAGCGGGAGGGAGCCACGAGCAGTACTTC
TRBD1	TRBV19	.	TRBJ1-1	CASRTGGARSTEAFF	TGTGCCAGCCGAACAGGGGGGGCGCGATCCACTGAAGCTTTCTTT
.	TRBV12-3/TRBV12-4	.	TRBJ2-7	CASSLGSGGEQYF	TGTGCCAGCAGTTTAGGGTCTGGGGGAGAGCAGTACTTC
.	TRBV4-2	few	TRBJ1-2	CASSQEISGGYTF	TGTGCCAGCAGCCAAGAAATAAGTGGAGGCTACACCTTC
TRBD2	TRBV19	.	TRBJ2-3	CASSISGLALTGDTQYF	TGTGCCAGTAGTATCTCAGGACTAGCGCTAACGGGGGATACGCAGTATTTT
TRBD2	TRBV10-2	.	TRBJ2-6	CASSGAMLAGGRKLGANVLTF	TGCGCCAGCAGTGGGGCTATGCTTGCGGGAGGGCGGAAACTAGGGGCCAACGTCCTGACTTTC
.	TRBV5-1	few	TRBJ2-2	CASSFGPETNTGELFF	TGCGCCAGCAGCTTCGGACCAGAGACGAACACCGGGGAGCTGTTTTTT
TRBD1	TRBV3-1	.	TRBJ2-1	CASSQAGTGYGEQFF	TGTGCCAGCAGCCAAGCCGGGACAGGGTACGGTGAGCAGTTCTTC
TRBD1	TRBV25-1	many	TRBJ1-2	CASSDYRGANYGYTF	TGTGCCAGCAGTGACTACAGGGGAGCTAACTATGGCTACACCTTC
.	TRBV7-9	.	TRBJ2-7	CASSHPEGYEQYF	TGTGCCAGCAGCCATCCCGAGGGGTACGAGCAGTACTTC
.	TRBV6-5	few	TRBJ2-5	CASSYGSLGTQYF	TGTGCCAGCAGTTACGGGTCGCTAGGGACCCAGTACTTC
.	TRBV7-6	few	TRBJ2-1	CASSLAVARPYNEQFF	TGTGCCAGCAGCTTAGCGGTAGCCCGCCCTTACAATGAGCAGTTCTTC
TRBD2	TRBV29-1	few	TRBJ2-3	CSVGLAGGPVDTQYF	TGCAGCGTCGGACTAGCGGGAGGGCCGGTAGATACGCAGTATTTT
TRBD2	TRBV11-2	.	TRBJ2-1	CASSTGLAGKGPEQFF	TGTGCCAGCAGCACGGGGCTAGCGGGTAAGGGGCCTGAGCAGTTCTTC
TRBD2	TRBV12-3/TRBV12-4	few	TRBJ2-3	CASSSERNIAGGPLFSTDTQYF	TGTGCCAGCAGTTCCGAGCGGAATATAGCGGGAGGCCCCCTGTTTAGCACAGATACGCAGTATTTT
.	TRBV19	.	TRBJ1-1	CASSIGGSEAFF	TGTGCCAGTAGTATAGGGGGATCTGAAGCTTTCTTT
TRBD2	TRBV28	.	TRBJ2-3	CASSPTSGLTDTQYF	TGTGCCAGCAGCCCCACTAGCGGGCTCACAGATACGCAGTATTTT
.	TRBV6-6	.	TRBJ2-3	CASSYSIRGGADTQYF	TGTGCCAGCAGTTACTCGATCAGGGGTGGCGCAGATACGCAGTATTTT
TRBD1	TRBV29-1	few	TRBJ1-4	CSVRGQGAAEKLFF	TGCAGCGTGAGGGGACAGGGGGCCGCTGAAAAACTGTTTTTT
.	TRBV15	few	TRBJ2-7	CATSRDMQARDEQYF	TGTGCCACCAGCAGAGATATGCAGGCGAGGGACGAGCAGTACTTC
TRBD2	TRBV30	.	TRBJ2-3	CAWSVGLAGSDTQYF	TGTGCCTGGAGTGTAGGACTAGCGGGATCAGATACGCAGTATTTT